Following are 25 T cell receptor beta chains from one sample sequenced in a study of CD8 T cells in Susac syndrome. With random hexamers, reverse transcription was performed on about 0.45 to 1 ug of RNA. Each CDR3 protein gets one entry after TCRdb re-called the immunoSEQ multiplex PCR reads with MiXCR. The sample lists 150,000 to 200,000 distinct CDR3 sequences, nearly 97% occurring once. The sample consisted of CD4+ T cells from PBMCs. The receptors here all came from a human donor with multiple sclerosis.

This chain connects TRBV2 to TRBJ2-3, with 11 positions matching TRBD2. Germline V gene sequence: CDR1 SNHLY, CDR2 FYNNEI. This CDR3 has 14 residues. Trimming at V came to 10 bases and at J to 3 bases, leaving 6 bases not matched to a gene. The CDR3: CATQGLAATDTQYF. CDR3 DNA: TGTGCCACCCAGGGACTAGCGGCGACAGATACGCAGTATTTT.

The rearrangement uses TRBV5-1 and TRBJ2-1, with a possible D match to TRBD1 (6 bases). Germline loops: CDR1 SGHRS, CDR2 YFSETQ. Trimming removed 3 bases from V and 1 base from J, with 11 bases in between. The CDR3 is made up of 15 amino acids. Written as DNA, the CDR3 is TGCGCCAGCAGCTCTACAGGGACATCCTACAATGAGCAGTTCTTC. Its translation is CASSSTGTSYNEQFF. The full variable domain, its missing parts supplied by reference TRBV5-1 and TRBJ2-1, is KAGVTQTPRYLIKTRGQQVTLSCSPISGHRSVSWYQQTPGQGLQFLFEYFSETQRNKGNFPGRFSGRQFSNSRSEMNVSTLELGDSALYLCASSSTGTSYNEQFFGPGTRLTVL.

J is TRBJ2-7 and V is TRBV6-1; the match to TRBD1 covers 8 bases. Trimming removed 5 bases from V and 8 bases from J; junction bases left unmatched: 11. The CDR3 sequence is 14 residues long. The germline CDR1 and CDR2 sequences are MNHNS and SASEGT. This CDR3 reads CASSSPGGIFQQYF. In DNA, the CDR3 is TGTGCCAGCAGTTCCCCAGGGGGCATATTCCAGCAGTACTTC.

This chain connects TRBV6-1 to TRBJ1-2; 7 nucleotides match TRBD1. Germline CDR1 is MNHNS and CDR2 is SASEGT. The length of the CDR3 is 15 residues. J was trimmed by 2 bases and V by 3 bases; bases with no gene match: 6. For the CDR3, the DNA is TGTGCCAGCAGTGAGATGACAGGGCCAAACTATGGCTACACCTTC. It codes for CASSEMTGPNYGYTF.

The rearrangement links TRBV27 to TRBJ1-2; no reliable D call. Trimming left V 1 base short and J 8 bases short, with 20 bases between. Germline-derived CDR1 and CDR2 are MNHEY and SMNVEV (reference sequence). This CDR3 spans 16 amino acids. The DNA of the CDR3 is TGTGCCAGCAGTTTATGGCTCGAACCGGGTTTGAGGGGCTACACCTTC. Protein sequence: CASSLWLEPGLRGYTF.

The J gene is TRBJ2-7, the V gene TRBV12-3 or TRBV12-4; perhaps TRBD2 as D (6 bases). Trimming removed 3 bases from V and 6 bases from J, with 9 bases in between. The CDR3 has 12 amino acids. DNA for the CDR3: TGTGCCAGCAGTTTTCGCGGGGTCGAGCAGTACTTC. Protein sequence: CASSFRGVEQYF.

DNA for the CDR3: TGTGCCAGCAGCCCCGACAGGGGTCCCTACAATGAGCAGTTCTTC. Translating gives CASSPDRGPYNEQFF. The genes are TRBV7-6 and TRBJ2-1; 8 positions agree with TRBD1. Trimming removed 5 bases from V and 2 bases from J; junction bases left unmatched: 5. The CDR3 is made up of 15 amino acids. The germline V gene has CDR1 SGHVS and CDR2 FNYEAQ.

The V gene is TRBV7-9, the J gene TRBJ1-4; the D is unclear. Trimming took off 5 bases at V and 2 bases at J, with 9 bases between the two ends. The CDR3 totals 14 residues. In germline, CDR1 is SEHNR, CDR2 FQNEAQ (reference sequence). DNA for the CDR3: TGTGCCAGCAGCCTCACGCAGACTAATGAAAAACTGTTTTTT. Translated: CASSLTQTNEKLFF.

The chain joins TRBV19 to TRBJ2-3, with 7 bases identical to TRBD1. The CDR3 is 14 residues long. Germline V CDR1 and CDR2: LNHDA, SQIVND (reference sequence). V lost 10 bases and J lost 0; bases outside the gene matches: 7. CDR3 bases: TGTGCCACTAAGACAGGGATAAGCACAGATACGCAGTATTTT. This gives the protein CATKTGISTDTQYF.

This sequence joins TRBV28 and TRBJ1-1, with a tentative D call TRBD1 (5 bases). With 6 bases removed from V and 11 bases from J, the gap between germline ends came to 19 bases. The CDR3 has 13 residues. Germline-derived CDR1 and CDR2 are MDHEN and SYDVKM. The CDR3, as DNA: TGTGCCAGCAGCGTCGACAGCCCTCCGAAGGCTTTCTTT. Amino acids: CASSVDSPPKAFF.

CDR3 bases: TGTGCCAGCAGTGATGCGGGGGGCTGGCAGTTCTTC. Translating gives CASSDAGGWQFF. This sequence joins TRBV2 and TRBJ2-1, with 8 bases identical to TRBD2. CDR1 and CDR2 from the germline V gene are SNHLY and FYNNEI. V lost 3 bases, J lost 12 bases, and 4 bases stayed unmatched. CDR3 length equals 12 residues.

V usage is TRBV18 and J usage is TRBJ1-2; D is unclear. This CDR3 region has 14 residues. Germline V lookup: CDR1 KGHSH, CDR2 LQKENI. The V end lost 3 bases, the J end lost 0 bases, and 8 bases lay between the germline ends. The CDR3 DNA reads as TGTGCCAGCTCACCGGAAGGGACTAACTATGGCTACACCTTC. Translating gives CASSPEGTNYGYTF.

In nucleotides, the CDR3 is TGTGCCAGCAGTAACCCCGGGACGTACGCCTACGAGCAGTACTTC. Its protein is CASSNPGTYAYEQYF. The V gene is TRBV6-6, the J gene TRBJ2-7; D may correspond to TRBD1 or TRBD2 (5 bases each). V lost 5 bases, J lost 2 bases, and 16 bases lay in between. The CDR3 sequence is 15 residues long. Germline-derived CDR1 and CDR2 are MNHNY and SVGAGI (reference sequence).

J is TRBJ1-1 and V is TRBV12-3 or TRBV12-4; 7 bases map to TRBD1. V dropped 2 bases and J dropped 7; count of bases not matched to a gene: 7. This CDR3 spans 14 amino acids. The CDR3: CASSLLGRQGEAFF. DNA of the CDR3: TGTGCCAGCAGTTTATTAGGGAGACAGGGTGAAGCTTTCTTT.

DNA for the CDR3: TGCAGCGTTGAGGGGAAAAGCGGGGACAGAAGGAGAATCTACAATGAGCAGTTCTTC. The encoded protein is CSVEGKSGDRRRIYNEQFF. The gene calls are TRBV29-1 and TRBJ2-1; D may be TRBD1 or TRBD2 (7 bases each). Trimming left V 3 bases short and J 3 bases short, with 27 bases between. Germline CDR1 SQVTM, CDR2 ANQGSEA. This CDR3 spans 19 amino acids.

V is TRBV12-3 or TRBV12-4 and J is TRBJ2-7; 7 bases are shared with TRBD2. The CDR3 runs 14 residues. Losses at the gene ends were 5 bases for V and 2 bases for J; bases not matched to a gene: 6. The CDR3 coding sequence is TGTGCCAGCAGTCCGGGACTAACCACCTACGAGCAGTACTTC. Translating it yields CASSPGLTTYEQYF.

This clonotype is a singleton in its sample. The CDR3 DNA is TGTGCCAGCAGTCAGGGGGCGCTTTACGAGCAGTACTTC. It is translated as CASSQGALYEQYF. This chain joins TRBV2 and TRBJ2-7; 8 positions agree with TRBD1. V was pared by 5 bases and J by 4 bases, with 4 bases of the junction left unmatched. The CDR3 contains 13 residues. The germline V gene has CDR1 SNHLY and CDR2 FYNNEI.

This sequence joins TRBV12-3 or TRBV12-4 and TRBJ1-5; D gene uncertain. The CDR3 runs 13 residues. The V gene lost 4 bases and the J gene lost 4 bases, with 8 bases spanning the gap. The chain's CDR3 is CASSYSENQPQHF. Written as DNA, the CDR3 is TGTGCCAGCAGTTACAGTGAAAATCAGCCCCAGCATTTT.

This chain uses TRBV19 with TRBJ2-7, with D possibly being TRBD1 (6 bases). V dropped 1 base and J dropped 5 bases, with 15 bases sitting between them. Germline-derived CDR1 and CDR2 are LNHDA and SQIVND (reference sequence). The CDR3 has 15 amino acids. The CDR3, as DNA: TGTGCCAGTAGTATAGGTGGCAGTGGGGGCGACGAGCAGTACTTC. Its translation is CASSIGGSGGDEQYF.

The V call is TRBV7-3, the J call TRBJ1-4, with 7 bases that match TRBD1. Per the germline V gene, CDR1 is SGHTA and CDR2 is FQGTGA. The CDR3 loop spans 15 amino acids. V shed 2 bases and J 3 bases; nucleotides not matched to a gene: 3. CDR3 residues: CASSLEGAANEKLFF. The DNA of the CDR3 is TGTGCCAGCAGCTTAGAGGGGGCTGCTAATGAAAAACTGTTTTTT.

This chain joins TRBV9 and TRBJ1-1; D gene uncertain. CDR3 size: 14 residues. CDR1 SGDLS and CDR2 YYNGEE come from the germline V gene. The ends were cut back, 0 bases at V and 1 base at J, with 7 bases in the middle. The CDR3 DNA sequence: TGTGCCAGCAGCGTAGGGCGGGGGAACACTGAAGCTTTCTTT. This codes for CASSVGRGNTEAFF.

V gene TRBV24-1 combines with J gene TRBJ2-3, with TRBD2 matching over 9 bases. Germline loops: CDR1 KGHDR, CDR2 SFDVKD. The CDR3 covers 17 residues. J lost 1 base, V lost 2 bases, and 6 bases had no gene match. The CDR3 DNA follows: TGTGCCACCAGTGATTCGCGGGGGGGCCTTGGCACAGATACGCAGTATTTT. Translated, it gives CATSDSRGGLGTDTQYF.

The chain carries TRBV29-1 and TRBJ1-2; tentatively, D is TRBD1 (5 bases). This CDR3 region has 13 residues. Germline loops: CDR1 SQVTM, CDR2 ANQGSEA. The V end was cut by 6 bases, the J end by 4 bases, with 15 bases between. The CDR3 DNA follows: TGCAGCGTCACTGACAGTAGGGTCTATGGCTACACCTTC. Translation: CSVTDSRVYGYTF.

CDR3 nucleotides: TGCGCCAGCAGTCAATCGAAAGACACCCTAAAGGTGGACTTATACCTGAACACCGGGGAGCTGTTTTTT. Amino acids: CASSQSKDTLKVDLYLNTGELFF. The chain couples TRBV23-1 to TRBJ2-2, with TRBD2 as a possible D gene (5 bases). Being an ORF, TRBV23-1 has a function that is uncertain. CDR3 length equals 23 residues. The V and J ends lost 0 bases and 1 base respectively, with 30 bases between them.

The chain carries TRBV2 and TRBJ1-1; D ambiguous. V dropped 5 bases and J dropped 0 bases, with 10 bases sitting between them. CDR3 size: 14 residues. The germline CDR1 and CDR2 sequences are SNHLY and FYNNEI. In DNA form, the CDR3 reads TGTGCCAGCAGTTTTTCCCTCATGAACACTGAAGCTTTCTTT. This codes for CASSFSLMNTEAFF.